Here is one T cell receptor beta chain with its context. Its antigen is still unknown. This PCR relied on a set of 60 Vbeta primers and 13 Jbeta primers. Method: immunoSEQ multiplex PCR; TCRdb's copy keeps in-frame clones and lacks some. The sample has about 130,000 clones, 75% to 90% seen once; the top ten hold 1%. These data belong to a study of cytomegalovirus exposure and HLA in healthy donors. Study-wide results and caveats: A link between a missense DCLRE1C variant and TCR beta V- and J-gene trimming emerged from a later analysis. There were a few CMV-associated chains whose specificity for CMV antigens was confirmed in vitro. Researchers catalogued approximately 170 TCR beta chains as cytomegalovirus-associated.

The clonotype comes from a man aged 35-49 years in good health and CMV-seronegative. Material for sequencing was PBMCs.

CDR3 sequence (DNA): TGTGCCAGCAGCTTGACCGCGGGACAGGGGGCCGGGGAGCTGTTTTTT. This translates into CASSLTAGQGAGELFF. V usage is TRBV11-3 and J usage is TRBJ2-2; the match to TRBD1 covers 11 bases. The CDR3 extends over 16 amino acids. Germline lookup yields CDR1 SGHNT and CDR2 YENEEA. The junction had 6 bases not matched to a gene; V was cut back by 3 bases and J by 6 bases.